The rows below give T cell receptor beta chains drawn from one sample of a study of shared clonotypes between healthy human individuals. Profiled with immunoSEQ multiplex PCR; TCRdb holds only in-frame clones, not every one. The sample lists about 2 million clones, roughly 94% occurring once. The specimen was naive CD8+ T cells sorted from blood. The receptors originated from a man younger than 35 in good health. The CDR3 runs from the conserved cysteine through the conserved F or W. Fields, in order: D gene, J gene, clone size, V gene, CDR3 protein, CDR3 DNA. A D gene is named only where the DNA matches it firmly. The listing skips clone size in some rows; elsewhere it reads once, few, many or a size class.

d_call: .; j_call: TRBJ2-1; clone_size: .; v_call: TRBV25-1; cdr3_aa: CASRYGNNEQFF; cdr3_nt: TGTGCCAGCAGATACGGAAACAATGAGCAGTTCTTC
d_call: .; j_call: TRBJ1-6; clone_size: few; v_call: TRBV27; cdr3_aa: CASRAGGANSPLHF; cdr3_nt: TGTGCCAGCAGGGCGGGGGGAGCTAATTCACCCCTCCACTTT
d_call: TRBD2; j_call: TRBJ2-1; clone_size: .; v_call: TRBV5-1; cdr3_aa: CASSWGLAGGLSNEQFF; cdr3_nt: TGCGCCAGCAGCTGGGGACTAGCGGGAGGGCTTAGTAATGAGCAGTTCTTC
d_call: TRBD2; j_call: TRBJ2-1; clone_size: .; v_call: TRBV6-5; cdr3_aa: CASSPSGGPNEQFF; cdr3_nt: TGTGCCAGCAGTCCTAGCGGGGGCCCCAATGAGCAGTTCTTC
d_call: .; j_call: TRBJ2-7; clone_size: .; v_call: TRBV6-6; cdr3_aa: CASSYWGISYEQYF; cdr3_nt: TGTGCCAGCAGTTACTGGGGGATTTCGTACGAGCAGTACTTC
d_call: TRBD2; j_call: TRBJ2-3; clone_size: .; v_call: TRBV7-6; cdr3_aa: CASSPLAGGTDTQYF; cdr3_nt: TGTGCCAGCAGCCCCCTAGCGGGAGGGACAGATACGCAGTATTTT
d_call: TRBD2; j_call: TRBJ2-2; clone_size: .; v_call: TRBV7-9; cdr3_aa: CASSSAYVAGTNTGELFF; cdr3_nt: TGTGCCAGCAGCTCCGCCTATGTAGCGGGGACGAACACCGGGGAGCTGTTTTTT
d_call: .; j_call: TRBJ1-4; clone_size: .; v_call: TRBV7-6; cdr3_aa: CASSPLAVVVEKLFF; cdr3_nt: TGTGCCAGCAGTCCCCTGGCTGTAGTGGTGGAAAAACTGTTTTTT
d_call: .; j_call: TRBJ1-1; clone_size: .; v_call: TRBV27; cdr3_aa: CASQWSEGNTEAFF; cdr3_nt: TGTGCCAGCCAGTGGTCGGAGGGGAACACTGAAGCTTTCTTT
d_call: TRBD2; j_call: TRBJ2-2; clone_size: .; v_call: TRBV12-5; cdr3_aa: CASGLVAGGPSGELFF; cdr3_nt: TGTGCTAGTGGTTTGGTAGCGGGAGGGCCCTCGGGGGAGCTGTTTTTT
d_call: .; j_call: TRBJ2-7; clone_size: .; v_call: TRBV5-4; cdr3_aa: CASSLTGQRTYEQYF; cdr3_nt: TGTGCCAGCAGCTTAACAGGTCAGAGGACCTACGAGCAGTACTTC
d_call: .; j_call: TRBJ2-7; clone_size: .; v_call: TRBV11-2; cdr3_aa: CASSLEASLAYEQYF; cdr3_nt: TGTGCCAGCAGCTTAGAGGCCAGTCTGGCCTACGAGCAGTACTTC
d_call: .; j_call: TRBJ2-3; clone_size: .; v_call: TRBV28; cdr3_aa: CASSLGGTATDTQYF; cdr3_nt: TGTGCCAGCAGTTTAGGAGGGACGGCCACAGATACGCAGTATTTT
d_call: .; j_call: TRBJ1-5; clone_size: few; v_call: TRBV18; cdr3_aa: CASSPGRSNQPQHF; cdr3_nt: TGTGCCAGCTCACCAGGGCGTAGCAATCAGCCCCAGCATTTT
d_call: TRBD1; j_call: TRBJ2-7; clone_size: .; v_call: TRBV6-1; cdr3_aa: CASSGDRGYEQYF; cdr3_nt: TGTGCCAGCAGTGGGGACAGGGGGTACGAGCAGTACTTC
d_call: .; j_call: TRBJ2-7; clone_size: .; v_call: TRBV7-9; cdr3_aa: CASSFPIGESYEQYF; cdr3_nt: TGTGCCAGCAGCTTCCCTATTGGGGAATCCTACGAGCAGTACTTC
d_call: TRBD2; j_call: TRBJ2-1; clone_size: .; v_call: TRBV5-8; cdr3_aa: CASSLDSSGSYHNEQFF; cdr3_nt: TGTGCCAGCAGCTTGGACTCAAGCGGGAGTTACCACAATGAGCAGTTCTTC
d_call: .; j_call: TRBJ1-1; clone_size: .; v_call: TRBV6-1; cdr3_aa: CASSGTAMNTEAFF; cdr3_nt: TGTGCCAGCAGTGGGACAGCTATGAACACTGAAGCTTTCTTT
d_call: .; j_call: TRBJ1-1; clone_size: .; v_call: TRBV25-1; cdr3_aa: CASSSGRGGSPNTEAFF; cdr3_nt: TGTGCCAGCAGTTCCGGGAGGGGAGGTTCACCGAACACTGAAGCTTTCTTT
d_call: .; j_call: TRBJ2-7; clone_size: .; v_call: TRBV27; cdr3_aa: CASSLGGGVYEQYF; cdr3_nt: TGTGCCAGCAGTTTAGGTGGGGGTGTCTACGAGCAGTACTTC
d_call: .; j_call: TRBJ1-2; clone_size: .; v_call: TRBV5-6; cdr3_aa: CASSLAAGGLIYGYTF; cdr3_nt: TGTGCCAGCAGCTTGGCCGCTGGGGGGCTAATATATGGCTACACCTTC
d_call: .; j_call: TRBJ2-2; clone_size: .; v_call: TRBV27; cdr3_aa: CASRHIGPRGLNTGELFF; cdr3_nt: TGTGCCAGCAGACATATCGGCCCTAGGGGACTGAACACCGGGGAGCTGTTTTTT
d_call: .; j_call: TRBJ2-7; clone_size: .; v_call: TRBV29-1; cdr3_aa: CSVDDGGQYEQYF; cdr3_nt: TGCAGCGTTGACGATGGGGGGCAGTACGAGCAGTACTTC
d_call: .; j_call: TRBJ2-7; clone_size: .; v_call: TRBV6-5; cdr3_aa: CASSYYRALGEQYF; cdr3_nt: TGTGCCAGCAGTTACTACAGGGCACTTGGGGAGCAGTACTTC
d_call: .; j_call: TRBJ2-5; clone_size: .; v_call: TRBV7-9; cdr3_aa: CASQTTERTETQYF; cdr3_nt: TGTGCCAGCCAGACGACGGAGAGAACAGAGACCCAGTACTTC